This T cell receptor (beta chain) was found in a study of T cell responses to AZD1222 COVID-19 vaccine. Study information: Researchers grouped second doses given at about 4 or about 12 weeks into one pool.

Assay used: immunoSEQ multiplex PCR; TCRdb lists only in-frame clones, some missing. Of about 180,000 clones in the sample, approximately 86% were seen once. Details on this clone: Antigen unknown.

From germline, CDR1 is SGHRS and CDR2 YFSETQ. The V and J ends lost 0 bases and 4 bases respectively, with 7 bases between them. The CDR3 is 14 residues long. Study-wide results and caveats: Mapped onto spike, vaccine-associated CD4 TCRs spanned it and were dominant at 160-218 and 743-854. Baseline testing showed seropositivity in only six or seven AZD1222 recipients.

The material was peripheral blood, obtained on day 0 of AZD1222 vaccination. This clonotype was obtained from an adult in good health. The V call is TRBV5-1, the J call TRBJ2-2; TRBD1 might be the D (6 bases). This CDR3 reads CASSLGGPTGELFF. The CDR3 DNA reads as TGCGCCAGCAGCTTGGGGGGGCCCACCGGGGAGCTGTTTTTT.